The next 8 T cell receptor beta chains were all read from a single sample in a study of shared clonotypes between healthy human individuals. Produced via immunoSEQ multiplex PCR; TCRdb's table is partial and in-frame only. The sample has about a million clones, approximately 77% seen once; the top ten hold 0.7% to 0.95%. The sequenced sample consisted of memory CD4+ T cells from PBMCs. Subset specified: CD45RA-negative fraction. These receptors all come from a man aged 18-30 years in good health. Some clones in this sample may be carry-over from other donors' samples.

The V call is TRBV9, the J call TRBJ1-3, with 7 bases aligning to TRBD1. Trimming took 0 bases from V and 3 from J; bases not matched to a gene: 6. This CDR3 has 16 residues. Per germline, CDR1 SGDLS and CDR2 YYNGEE. In DNA form, the CDR3 reads TGTGCCAGCAGCGTAGGAGGGGGCGCGGGTGGAAACACCATATATTTT. This sequence encodes CASSVGGGAGGNTIYF. The full variable domain, rest sourced from reference TRBV9 and TRBJ1-3, is DSGVTQTPKHLITATGQRVTLRCSPRSGDLSVYWYQQSLDQGLQFLIQYYNGEERAKGNILERFSAQQFPDLHSELNLSSLELGDSALYFCASSVGGGAGGNTIYFGEGSWLTVV.

This chain connects TRBV19 to TRBJ1-5, with a possible D match to TRBD1 (6 bases). Germline V lookup: CDR1 LNHDA, CDR2 SQIVND (reference sequence). V dropped 10 bases and J dropped 2 bases, with 15 bases sitting between them. The CDR3 loop spans 14 amino acids. This chain's CDR3 is CATIARGGNQPQHF. The CDR3 DNA is TGTGCCACTATTGCGAGGGGGGGCAATCAGCCCCAGCATTTT.

This clone was detected once. V gene TRBV5-1 combines with J gene TRBJ2-2; no definite D call. Per the germline V gene, CDR1 is SGHRS and CDR2 is YFSETQ. Between the trimmed V and J ends, which lost 0 bases and 7 bases, there was a span of 7 bases. The CDR3 length is 13 residues. The CDR3 is CASSLAFIGELFF. The CDR3 nucleotides read TGCGCCAGCAGCTTGGCCTTTATCGGGGAGCTGTTTTTT.

V gene TRBV7-8 combines with J gene TRBJ2-3; D not resolved. Trimming cost V 2 bases and J 2 bases, with 11 bases left between them. The CDR3 extends over 15 amino acids. Germline V CDR1 and CDR2: SGHVS, FQNEAQ. The CDR3 DNA sequence: TGTGCCAGCAGCTTATCGGCAGGCACCACAGATACGCAGTATTTT. It encodes CASSLSAGTTDTQYF.

This clone has only a few counts. The CDR3 loop reads CAIKPGQMNTEAFF. CDR3 nucleotide sequence: TGTGCCATCAAGCCTGGGCAGATGAACACTGAAGCTTTCTTT. V is TRBV10-3 and J is TRBJ1-1; no firm D call. The CDR3 loop spans 14 amino acids. V shed 7 bases and J shed 0 bases, with 12 bases lying between them. Per germline, CDR1 ENHRY and CDR2 SYGVKD.

This chain connects TRBV27 to TRBJ2-7, with D possibly TRBD2 on 5 matching bases. The germline CDR1 and CDR2 sequences are MNHEY and SMNVEV (reference sequence). Trimming stripped 5 bases from V and 2 bases from J, with 13 bases between. The CDR3 is 14 residues long. The CDR3 loop reads CASSALAGPYEQYF. In nucleotides, the CDR3 is TGTGCCAGCAGTGCCTTGGCGGGTCCCTACGAGCAGTACTTC.

About this clone: Other DNA sequences in the same sample also yield this CDR3. The rearrangement links TRBV2 to TRBJ2-7; 8 bases align to TRBD1. Germline CDR1 reads SNHLY; CDR2 reads FYNNEI. The J segment lost 3 bases and the V segment lost 6 bases, leaving 1 base of the junction unmatched. This CDR3 spans 12 amino acids. As DNA, the CDR3 is TGTGCCAGCAGCGGGACAGGCTACGAGCAGTACTTC. Its protein product is CASSGTGYEQYF.

The DNA for the CDR3 is TGTGCCAGCAGCTTACTTGGGGACAGGGGGTTACTCACCGGGGAGCTGTTTTTT. Its protein product is CASSLLGDRGLLTGELFF. This chain uses TRBV7-6 with TRBJ2-2, with 11 bases fitting TRBD1. With V trimmed by 2 bases and J by 4 bases, 9 bases remained unmatched. CDR3 length equals 18 residues. CDR1 and CDR2 from the germline V gene are SGHVS and FNYEAQ. The variable domain in full, completed from reference TRBV7-6 and TRBJ2-2, reads GAGVSQSPRYKVTKRGQDVALRCDPISGHVSLYWYRQALGQGPEFLTYFNYEAQQDKSGLPNDRFSAERPEGSISTLTIQRTEQRDSAMYRCASSLLGDRGLLTGELFFGEGSRLTVL.